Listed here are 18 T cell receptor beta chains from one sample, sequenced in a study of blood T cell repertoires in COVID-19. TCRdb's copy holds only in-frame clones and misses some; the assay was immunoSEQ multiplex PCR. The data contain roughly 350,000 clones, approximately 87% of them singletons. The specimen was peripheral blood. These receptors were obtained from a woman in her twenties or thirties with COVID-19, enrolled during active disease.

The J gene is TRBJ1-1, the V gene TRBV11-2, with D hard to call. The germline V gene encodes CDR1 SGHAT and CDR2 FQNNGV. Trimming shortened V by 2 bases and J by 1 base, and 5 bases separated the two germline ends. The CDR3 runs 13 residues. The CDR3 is CASSLTQNTEAFF. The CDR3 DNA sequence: TGTGCCAGCAGCTTAACACAGAACACTGAAGCTTTCTTT. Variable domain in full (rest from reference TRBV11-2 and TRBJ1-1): EAGVAQSPRYKIIEKRQSVAFWCNPISGHATLYWYQQILGQGPKLLIQFQNNGVVDDSQLPKDRFSAERLKGVDSTLKIQPAKLEDSAVYLCASSLTQNTEAFFGQGTRLTVV.

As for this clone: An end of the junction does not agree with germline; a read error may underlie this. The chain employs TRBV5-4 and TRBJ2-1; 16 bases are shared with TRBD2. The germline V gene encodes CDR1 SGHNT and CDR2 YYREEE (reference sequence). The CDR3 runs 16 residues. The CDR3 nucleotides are TGTGCCAGCAGCTTAGGGACTAGCGGGAGGGGGCTAGTTGAGATCTTC. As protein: CASSLGTSGRGLVEIF.

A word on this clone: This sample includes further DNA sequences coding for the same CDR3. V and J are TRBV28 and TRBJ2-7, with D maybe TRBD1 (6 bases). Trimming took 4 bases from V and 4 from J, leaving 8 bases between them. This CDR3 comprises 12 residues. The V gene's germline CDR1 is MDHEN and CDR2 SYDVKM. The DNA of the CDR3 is TGTGCCAGCAGTTGGGGGACATACGAGCAGTACTTC. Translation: CASSWGTYEQYF.

CDR3 residues: CASSLPGQGTETQYF. CDR3 in DNA: TGTGCCAGCAGTCTTCCGGGACAGGGGACGGAGACCCAGTACTTC. The chain employs TRBV28 and TRBJ2-5; 10 nucleotides align to TRBD1. The V gene's germline CDR1 is MDHEN and CDR2 SYDVKM. V gave up 5 bases and J gave up 5 bases; unmatched junction bases: 8. This CDR3 is built from 15 residues.

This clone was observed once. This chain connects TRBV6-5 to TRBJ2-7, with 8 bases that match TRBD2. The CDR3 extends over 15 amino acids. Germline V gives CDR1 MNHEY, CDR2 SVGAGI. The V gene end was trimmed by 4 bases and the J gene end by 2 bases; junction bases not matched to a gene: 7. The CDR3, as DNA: TGTGCCAGCAGTTTCCTGACTAGCGAGCCCTACGAGCAGTACTTC. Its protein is CASSFLTSEPYEQYF.

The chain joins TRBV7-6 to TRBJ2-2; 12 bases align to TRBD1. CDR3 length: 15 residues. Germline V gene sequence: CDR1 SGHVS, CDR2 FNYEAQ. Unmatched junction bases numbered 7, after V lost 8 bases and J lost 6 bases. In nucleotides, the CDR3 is TGTGCCAGCGGAGGGACAGGGGGCTTGTCCGGGGAGCTGTTTTTT. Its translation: CASGGTGGLSGELFF.

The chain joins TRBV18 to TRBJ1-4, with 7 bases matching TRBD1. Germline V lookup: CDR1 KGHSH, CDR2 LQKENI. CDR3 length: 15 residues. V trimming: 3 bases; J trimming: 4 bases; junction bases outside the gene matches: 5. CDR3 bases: TGTGCCAGCTCACCCGGGACAGCGGGTAATGAAAAACTGTTTTTT. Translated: CASSPGTAGNEKLFF.

CDR3 residues: CAISSGPWENQPQHF. The CDR3 DNA reads TGTGCCATCAGTTCCGGGCCCTGGGAGAATCAGCCCCAGCATTTT. The J gene is TRBJ1-5, the V gene TRBV10-3; D is unresolved. This CDR3 is 15 amino acids long. Trimming took off 5 bases at V and 4 bases at J, with 15 bases between the two ends. Germline CDR1 ENHRY, CDR2 SYGVKD.

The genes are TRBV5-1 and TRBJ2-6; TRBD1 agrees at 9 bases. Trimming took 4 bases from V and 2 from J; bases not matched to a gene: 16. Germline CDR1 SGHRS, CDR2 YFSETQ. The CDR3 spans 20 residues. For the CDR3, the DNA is TGCGCCAGCAGCGTTTTTTCGCCGGGACAGGGAACCACTGGGGCCAACGTCCTGACTTTC. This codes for CASSVFSPGQGTTGANVLTF.

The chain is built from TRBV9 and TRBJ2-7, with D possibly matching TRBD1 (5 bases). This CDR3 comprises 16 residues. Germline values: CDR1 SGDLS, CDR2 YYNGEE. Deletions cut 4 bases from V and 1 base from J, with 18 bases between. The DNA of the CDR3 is TGTGCCAGCAGCCCAAGACAGAGTTTAAGTTCCTACGAGCAGTACTTC. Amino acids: CASSPRQSLSSYEQYF.

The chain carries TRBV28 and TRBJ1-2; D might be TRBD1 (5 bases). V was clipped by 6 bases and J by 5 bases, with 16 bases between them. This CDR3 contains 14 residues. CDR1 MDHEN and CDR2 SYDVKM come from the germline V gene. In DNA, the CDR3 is TGTGCCAGCAGCCCGACAGCTTCCTTTTATGGCTACACCTTC. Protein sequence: CASSPTASFYGYTF.

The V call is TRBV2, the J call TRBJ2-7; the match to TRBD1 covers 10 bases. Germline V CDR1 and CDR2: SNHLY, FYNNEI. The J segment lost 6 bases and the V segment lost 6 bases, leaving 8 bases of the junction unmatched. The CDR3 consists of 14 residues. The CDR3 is CASSVPGQGLEQYF. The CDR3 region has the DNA TGTGCCAGCAGCGTCCCGGGACAGGGGCTCGAGCAGTACTTC.

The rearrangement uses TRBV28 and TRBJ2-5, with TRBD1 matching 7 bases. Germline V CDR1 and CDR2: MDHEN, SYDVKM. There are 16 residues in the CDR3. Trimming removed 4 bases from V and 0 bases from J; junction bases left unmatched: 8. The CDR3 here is CASSYNPGTDQETQYF. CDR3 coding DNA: TGTGCCAGCAGTTACAACCCGGGGACAGACCAAGAGACCCAGTACTTC. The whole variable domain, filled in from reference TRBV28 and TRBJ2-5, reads DVKVTQSSRYLVKRTGEKVFLECVQDMDHENMFWYRQDPGLGLRLIYFSYDVKMKEKGDIPEGYSVSREKKERFSLILESASTNQTSMYLCASSYNPGTDQETQYFGPGTRLLVL.

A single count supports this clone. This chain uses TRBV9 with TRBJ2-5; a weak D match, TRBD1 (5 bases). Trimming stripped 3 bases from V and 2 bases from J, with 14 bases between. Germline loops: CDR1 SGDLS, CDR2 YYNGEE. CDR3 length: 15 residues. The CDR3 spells CASSGTRGWQETQYF. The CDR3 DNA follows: TGTGCCAGCAGCGGAACAAGGGGTTGGCAAGAGACCCAGTACTTC.

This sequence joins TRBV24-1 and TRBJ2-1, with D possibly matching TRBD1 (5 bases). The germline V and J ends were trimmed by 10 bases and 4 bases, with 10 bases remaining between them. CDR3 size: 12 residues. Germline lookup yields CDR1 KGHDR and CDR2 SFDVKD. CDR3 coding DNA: TGTGCCACGACCGACAGTTACAATGAGCAGTTCTTC. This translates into CATTDSYNEQFF.

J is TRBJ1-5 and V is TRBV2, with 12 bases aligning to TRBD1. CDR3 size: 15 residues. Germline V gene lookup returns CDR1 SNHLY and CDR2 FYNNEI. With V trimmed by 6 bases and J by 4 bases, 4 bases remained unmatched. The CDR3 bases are TGTGCCAGCAGAGGGGGACAGGGGGCGAATCAGCCCCAGCATTTT. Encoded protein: CASRGGQGANQPQHF.

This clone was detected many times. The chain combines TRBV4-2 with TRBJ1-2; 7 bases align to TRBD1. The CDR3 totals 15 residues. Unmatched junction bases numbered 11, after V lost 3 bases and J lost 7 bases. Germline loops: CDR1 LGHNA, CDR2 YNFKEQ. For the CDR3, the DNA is TGTGCCAGCAGCCATGCCGCGGGACAGACTATTGGCTACACCTTC. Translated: CASSHAAGQTIGYTF.

CDR3 bases: TGTGCCAGCAGCTCACAAGAGACCCAGTACTTC. Translation gives CASSSQETQYF. The chain joins TRBV5-4 to TRBJ2-5; D remains ambiguous. Germline CDR1 and CDR2: SGHNT and YYREEE (reference sequence). The CDR3 contains 11 residues. Trimming pared 3 bases from V and 2 bases from J, leaving 2 bases between.